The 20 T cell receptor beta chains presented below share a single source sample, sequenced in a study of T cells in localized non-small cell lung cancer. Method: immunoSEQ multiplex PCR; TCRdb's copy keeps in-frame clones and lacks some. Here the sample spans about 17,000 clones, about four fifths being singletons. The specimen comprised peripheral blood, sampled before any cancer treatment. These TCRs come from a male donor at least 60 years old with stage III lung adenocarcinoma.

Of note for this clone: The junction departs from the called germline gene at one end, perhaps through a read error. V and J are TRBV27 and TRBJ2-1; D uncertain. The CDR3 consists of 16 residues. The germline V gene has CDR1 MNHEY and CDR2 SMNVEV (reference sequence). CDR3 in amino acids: CASKQQSRISHNEQFF. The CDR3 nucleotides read TGTGCCAGCAAACAACAGTCGAGGATCTCCCACAATGAGCAGTTCTTC.

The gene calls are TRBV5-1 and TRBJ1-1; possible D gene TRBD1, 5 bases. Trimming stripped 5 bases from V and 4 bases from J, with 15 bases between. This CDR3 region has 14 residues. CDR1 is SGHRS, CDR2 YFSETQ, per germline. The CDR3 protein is CASSGWQGLTEAFF. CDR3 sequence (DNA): TGCGCCAGCAGTGGATGGCAGGGTCTCACTGAAGCTTTCTTT.

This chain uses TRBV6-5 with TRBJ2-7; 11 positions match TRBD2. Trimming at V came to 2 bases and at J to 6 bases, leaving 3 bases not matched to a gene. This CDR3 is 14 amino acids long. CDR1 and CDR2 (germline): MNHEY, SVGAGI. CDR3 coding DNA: TGTGCCAGCAGTTACCTAGCGGGGGGAACCGAGCAGTACTTC. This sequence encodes CASSYLAGGTEQYF.

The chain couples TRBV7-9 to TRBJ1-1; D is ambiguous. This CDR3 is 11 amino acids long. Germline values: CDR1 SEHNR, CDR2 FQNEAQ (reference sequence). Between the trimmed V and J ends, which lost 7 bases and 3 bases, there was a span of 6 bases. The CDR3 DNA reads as TGTGCCAGCAACTATTACACTGAAGCTTTCTTT. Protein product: CASNYYTEAFF.

CDR3 in amino acids: CASSAYGGSADTQYF. Here the CDR3 DNA reads TGTGCCAGCAGCGCCTACGGGGGGTCCGCAGATACGCAGTATTTT. This chain uses TRBV9 with TRBJ2-3, with 7 bases matching TRBD2. V was clipped by 3 bases and J by 4 bases; unmatched bases: 8. The germline CDR1 and CDR2 sequences are SGDLS and YYNGEE. CDR3 length equals 15 residues.

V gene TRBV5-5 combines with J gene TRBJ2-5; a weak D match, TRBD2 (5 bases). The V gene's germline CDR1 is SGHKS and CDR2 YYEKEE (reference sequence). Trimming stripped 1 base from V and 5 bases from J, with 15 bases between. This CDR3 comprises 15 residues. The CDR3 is CASSLNYQTGETQYF. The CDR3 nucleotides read TGTGCCAGCAGCTTGAACTACCAAACGGGGGAGACCCAGTACTTC.

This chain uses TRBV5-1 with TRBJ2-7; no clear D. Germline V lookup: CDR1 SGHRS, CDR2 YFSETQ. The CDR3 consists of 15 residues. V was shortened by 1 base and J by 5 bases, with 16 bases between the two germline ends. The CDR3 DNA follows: TGCGCCAGCAGCTTGCTCCAGTCTGCGTCCAACGAGCAGTACTTC. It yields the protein CASSLLQSASNEQYF.

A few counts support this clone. The CDR3 spells CSVGDLYGYTF. The CDR3 DNA reads as TGCAGCGTGGGGGATTTGTATGGCTACACCTTC. The chain carries TRBV29-1 and TRBJ1-2; the D gene is possibly TRBD1 (5 bases). The germline V and J ends were trimmed by 6 bases and 5 bases, with 10 bases remaining between them. The length of the CDR3 is 11 residues. Germline values: CDR1 SQVTM, CDR2 ANQGSEA.

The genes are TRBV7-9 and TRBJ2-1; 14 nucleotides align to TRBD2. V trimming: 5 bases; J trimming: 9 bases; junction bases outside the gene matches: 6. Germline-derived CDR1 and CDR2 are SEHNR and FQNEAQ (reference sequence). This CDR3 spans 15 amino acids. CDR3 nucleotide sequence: TGTGCCAGCAGCCCCTTGACTAGCGGGGGGGCTGAGCAGTTCTTC. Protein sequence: CASSPLTSGGAEQFF.

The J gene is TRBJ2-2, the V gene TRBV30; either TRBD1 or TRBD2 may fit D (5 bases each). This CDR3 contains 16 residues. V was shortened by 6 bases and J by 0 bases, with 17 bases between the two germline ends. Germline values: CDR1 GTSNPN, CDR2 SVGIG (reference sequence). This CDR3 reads CACLRVGTANTGELFF. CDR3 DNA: TGTGCCTGCCTTAGAGTTGGGACGGCGAACACCGGGGAGCTGTTTTTT.

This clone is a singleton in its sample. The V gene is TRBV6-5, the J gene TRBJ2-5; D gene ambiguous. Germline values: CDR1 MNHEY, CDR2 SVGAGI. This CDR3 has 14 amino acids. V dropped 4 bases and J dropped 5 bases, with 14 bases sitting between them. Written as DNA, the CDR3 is TGTGCCAGCAGTTCACTGACACGACGGGAGACCCAGTACTTC. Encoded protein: CASSSLTRRETQYF.

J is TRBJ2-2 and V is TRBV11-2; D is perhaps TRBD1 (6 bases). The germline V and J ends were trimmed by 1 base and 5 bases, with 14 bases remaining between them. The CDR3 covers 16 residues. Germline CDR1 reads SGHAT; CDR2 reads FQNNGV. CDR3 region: CASSLVSGQGTGELFF. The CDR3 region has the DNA TGTGCCAGCAGCTTAGTGTCGGGGCAGGGGACCGGGGAGCTGTTTTTT.

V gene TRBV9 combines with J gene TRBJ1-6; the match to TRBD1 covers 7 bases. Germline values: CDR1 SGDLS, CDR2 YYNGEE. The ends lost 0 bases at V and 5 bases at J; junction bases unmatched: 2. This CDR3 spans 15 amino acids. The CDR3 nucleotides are TGTGCCAGCAGCGTAGGGACAGGACATAATTCACCCCTCCACTTT. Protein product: CASSVGTGHNSPLHF. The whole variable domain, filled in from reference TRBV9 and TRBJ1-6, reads DSGVTQTPKHLITATGQRVTLRCSPRSGDLSVYWYQQSLDQGLQFLIQYYNGEERAKGNILERFSAQQFPDLHSELNLSSLELGDSALYFCASSVGTGHNSPLHFGNGTRLTVT.

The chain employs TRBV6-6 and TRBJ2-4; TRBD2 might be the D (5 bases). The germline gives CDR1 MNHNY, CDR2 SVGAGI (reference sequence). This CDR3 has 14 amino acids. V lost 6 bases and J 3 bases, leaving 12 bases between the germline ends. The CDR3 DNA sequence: TGTGCCAGCAGAGACGGGGTTGGCAAAAACATTCAGTACTTC. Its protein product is CASRDGVGKNIQYF.

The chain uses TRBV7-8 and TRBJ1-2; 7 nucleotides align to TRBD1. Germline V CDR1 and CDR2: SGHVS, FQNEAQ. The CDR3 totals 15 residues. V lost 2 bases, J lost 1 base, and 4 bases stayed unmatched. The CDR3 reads CASSLRTGVNYGYTF. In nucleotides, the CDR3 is TGTGCCAGCAGCTTAAGGACAGGAGTTAACTATGGCTACACCTTC.

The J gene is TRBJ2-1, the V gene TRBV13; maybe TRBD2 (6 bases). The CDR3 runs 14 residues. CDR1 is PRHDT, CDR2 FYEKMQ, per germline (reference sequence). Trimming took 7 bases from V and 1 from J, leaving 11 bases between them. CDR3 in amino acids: CASTPGGSYNEQFF. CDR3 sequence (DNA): TGTGCCAGCACCCCAGGAGGGTCCTACAATGAGCAGTTCTTC.

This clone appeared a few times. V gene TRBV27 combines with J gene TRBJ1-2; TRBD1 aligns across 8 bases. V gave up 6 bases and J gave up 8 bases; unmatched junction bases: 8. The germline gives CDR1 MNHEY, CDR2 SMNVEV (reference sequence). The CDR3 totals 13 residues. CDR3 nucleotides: TGTGCCAGCAGCTTTCAGGGGGCGCGAGGCTACACCTTC. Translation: CASSFQGARGYTF.

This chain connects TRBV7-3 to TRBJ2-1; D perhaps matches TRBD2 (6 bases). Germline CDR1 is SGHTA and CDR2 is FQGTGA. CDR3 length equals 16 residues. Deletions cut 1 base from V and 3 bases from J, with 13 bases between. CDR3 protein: CASSLRAGPRYNEQFF. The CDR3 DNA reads TGTGCCAGCAGCTTAAGGGCGGGACCTCGCTACAATGAGCAGTTCTTC.

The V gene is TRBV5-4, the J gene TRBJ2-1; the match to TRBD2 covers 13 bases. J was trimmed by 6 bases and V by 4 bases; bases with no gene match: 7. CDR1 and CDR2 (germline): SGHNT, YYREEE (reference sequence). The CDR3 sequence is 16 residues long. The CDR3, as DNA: TGTGCCAGCAGCCCTGCCGGACTAGCGGGGGTCAATGAGCAGTTCTTC. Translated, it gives CASSPAGLAGVNEQFF.

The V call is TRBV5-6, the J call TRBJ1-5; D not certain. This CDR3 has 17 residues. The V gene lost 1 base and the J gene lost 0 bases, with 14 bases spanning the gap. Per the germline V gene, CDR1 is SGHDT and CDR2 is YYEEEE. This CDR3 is CASSLTHGVYSNQPQHF. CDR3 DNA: TGTGCCAGCAGCTTGACACACGGAGTCTATAGCAATCAGCCCCAGCATTTT.